Below, 2 T cell receptor beta chains from the same sample are listed, as sequenced in a study of T-cell memory formation after mild COVID-19. TCRdb used MiXCR to reprocess the 5' RACE reads, holding one entry per CDR3 protein. The profile shows 350,000 to 500,000 distinct CDR3 sequences, 23% of them singletons. Sequencing was performed on PBMCs or a T cell subset sorted from them (not recorded which). These receptors were obtained from an adult woman who had mild COVID-19 (a few samples of this study predate the infection). Cell type and time point are not known.

The chain combines TRBV12-3 or TRBV12-4 with TRBJ2-1; 15 bases line up with TRBD2. J was trimmed by 8 bases and V by 6 bases; bases with no gene match: 5. CDR3 length: 15 amino acids. The CDR3 nucleotides are TGTGCCAGCAGGGGACTAGCGGGAGGCTGGGATGAGCAGTTCTTC. The encoded protein is CASRGLAGGWDEQFF.

CDR3 bases: TGTGCCATCAGTGAGTCGGGCACCGGCTCCTACGAGCAGTACTTC. This gives the protein CAISESGTGSYEQYF. The V and J genes are TRBV10-3 and TRBJ2-7; no firm D call. Looked up from germline, CDR1 is ENHRY and CDR2 is SYGVKD. The length of the CDR3 is 15 residues. V lost 0 bases, J lost 0 bases, and 9 bases lay in between.